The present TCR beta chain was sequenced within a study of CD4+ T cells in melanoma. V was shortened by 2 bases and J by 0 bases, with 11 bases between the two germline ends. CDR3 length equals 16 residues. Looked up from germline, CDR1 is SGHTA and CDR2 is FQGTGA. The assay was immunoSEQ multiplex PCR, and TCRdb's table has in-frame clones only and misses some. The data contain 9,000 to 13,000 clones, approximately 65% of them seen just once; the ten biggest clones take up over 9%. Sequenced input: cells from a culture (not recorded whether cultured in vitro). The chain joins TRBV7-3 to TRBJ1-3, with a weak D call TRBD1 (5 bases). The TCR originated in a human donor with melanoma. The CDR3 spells CASSLQGGISGNTIYF. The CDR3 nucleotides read TGTGCCAGCAGCTTACAGGGTGGGATCTCTGGAAACACCATATATTTT.